This T cell receptor (beta chain) came from a study of T cells in Graves' hyperthyroidism and ophthalmopathy. Overall study results and limits: Most clonotypes that expanded in the thyroid above 0.001 also showed up in blood.

Diagnoses were made from clinical symptoms, serum measures (thyroxine and TRAb), thyroid ultrasound and orbital computed tomography. PBMCs were obtained from 9.5 to 10 ml fresh peripheral blood. CDR3 length: 19 residues. The V and J ends lost 2 bases and 7 bases, in that order; junction bases with no gene match: 23. Germline V CDR1 and CDR2: DFQATT, SNEGSKA (reference sequence). This clonotype was seen ten or more times. The antigen is unknown. What was amplified from RNA transcripts were TCR beta CDR3 regions. A set of HTBI primers served as the primers for a first-round RT-PCR of the TCR CDR3. In TCRdb, the multiplex PCR reads were re-called with MiXCR into one record per CDR3 protein. The sample has roughly 280,000 distinct CDR3 sequences; around 15% are singletons.

The sample taken for sequencing was blood. This chain links TRBV20-1 with TRBJ2-1; 7 bases are shared with TRBD2. This sequence was found in a woman in her sixties or seventies with Graves' ophthalmopathy. The CDR3 region is CSARPPRTRFGSSTNEQFF. CDR3 nucleotides: TGCAGTGCTAGACCCCCCCGGACTAGATTTGGCTCCTCGACAAATGAGCAGTTCTTC.